Listed here are 21 T cell receptor beta chains from one sample, sequenced in a study of shared clonotypes between healthy human individuals. Using immunoSEQ multiplex PCR, the repertoire was profiled, and TCRdb retains in-frame clones only, with some absent. The sample holds a few million clones, under 97% seen once. The sample comprised naive CD4+ T cells sorted from blood. This sample's subset: CD45RA+ positively selected. These TCRs come from a man aged 18 to 29 in good health.

CDR3 DNA sequence: TGTGCCAGCAGCTTGGAAGGGAAGTCTGGAAACACCATATATTTT. Protein product: CASSLEGKSGNTIYF. V is TRBV5-6 and J is TRBJ1-3, with D hard to call. The CDR3 is made up of 15 amino acids. The ends were cut back, 0 bases at V and 1 base at J, with 8 bases in the middle. Germline V gene data show CDR1 as SGHDT and CDR2 as YYEEEE.

This clone was seen a few times. The V call is TRBV28, the J call TRBJ1-2; TRBD1 might be the D (5 bases). With 5 bases removed from V and 4 bases from J, the gap between germline ends came to 14 bases. Germline CDR1 is MDHEN and CDR2 is SYDVKM. The CDR3 runs to 14 residues. For the CDR3, the DNA is TGTGCCAGCAGTCCTCGACAGAGAACCTATGGCTACACCTTC. Residues: CASSPRQRTYGYTF.

J is TRBJ1-1 and V is TRBV6-5; 9 bases map to TRBD1. CDR1 is MNHEY and CDR2 is SVGAGI in the germline V gene. V shed 5 bases, J shed 3 bases, and the junction held 7 bases outside the gene matches. CDR3 length: 15 residues. The CDR3 bases are TGTGCCAGCAGTCCCCCGGGACAGGGCTACACTGAAGCTTTCTTT. Translation gives CASSPPGQGYTEAFF.

In regard to this clone: This sample includes further DNA sequences coding for the same CDR3. This chain uses TRBV5-1 with TRBJ1-4, with TRBD1 as a possible D gene (5 bases). The CDR3 consists of 15 residues. The germline V gene has CDR1 SGHRS and CDR2 YFSETQ. The V gene lost 4 bases and the J gene lost 0 bases, with 10 bases spanning the gap. This chain's CDR3 is CASSPGSPTNEKLFF. The CDR3 region has the DNA TGCGCCAGCAGCCCAGGGAGTCCAACTAATGAAAAACTGTTTTTT.

The table lists this clone with a count of one. The chain joins TRBV6-1 to TRBJ2-5; TRBD2 agrees at 10 bases. V dropped 2 bases and J dropped 4; count of bases not matched to a gene: 7. The CDR3 contains 16 residues. Germline assignment: CDR1 MNHNS and CDR2 SASEGT. CDR3 nucleotide sequence: TGTGCCAGCAGTGAAATGAAAGCGGGGGGGCTAGAGACCCAGTACTTC. It specifies CASSEMKAGGLETQYF.

The V call is TRBV10-1, the J call TRBJ2-1; 7 bases line up with TRBD2. This CDR3 is built from 15 residues. V gave up 0 bases and J gave up 6 bases; unmatched junction bases: 5. The germline gives CDR1 WNHNN, CDR2 SYGVQD (reference sequence). CDR3 sequence reads: CASSESTTSSNEQFF. The CDR3 nucleotides read TGCGCCAGCAGTGAGTCGACGACTAGCAGCAATGAGCAGTTCTTC.

This clone appeared once. The rearrangement joins TRBV30 to TRBJ1-5; D not resolved. Germline assignment: CDR1 GTSNPN and CDR2 SVGIG (reference sequence). The CDR3 spans 12 residues. The V end lost 5 bases, the J end lost 1 base, and 6 bases lay between the germline ends. The CDR3 nucleotides are TGTGCCTGGGCGAAAAGCAATCAGCCCCAGCATTTT. As protein: CAWAKSNQPQHF.

The V call is TRBV10-3, the J call TRBJ2-7, with TRBD1 identical over 10 bases. The CDR3 extends over 16 amino acids. In germline, CDR1 is ENHRY, CDR2 SYGVKD. Trimming cost V 10 bases and J 3 bases; bases outside gene matches: 15. The CDR3 DNA follows: TGTGCCACATGCACTGGGGGGGACAGGGGTGTCTACGAGCAGTACTTC. It specifies CATCTGGDRGVYEQYF.

The chain employs TRBV6-5 and TRBJ1-2; 9 bases match TRBD1. CDR3 size: 13 residues. Trimming removed 7 bases from V and 8 bases from J; junction bases left unmatched: 8. In germline, CDR1 is MNHEY, CDR2 SVGAGI. CDR3 in DNA: TGTGCCAGCAAGAGGGGACAGGGTGACGGCTACACCTTC. It codes for CASKRGQGDGYTF.

V is TRBV11-2 and J is TRBJ2-5; D gene uncertain. TRBJ2-7 matches the DNA end more closely, so the J call is doubtful. Looked up from germline, CDR1 is SGHAT and CDR2 is FQNNGV. The CDR3 has 13 amino acids. This CDR3 is CASSLDRRAEQYF. In DNA, the CDR3 is TGTGCCAGCAGCTTAGATCGTAGGGCCGAGCAGTACTTC.

This clone was seen just once. The chain employs TRBV2 and TRBJ1-5; no definite D call. This CDR3 has 13 residues. Trimming shortened V by 7 bases and J by 6 bases, and 13 bases separated the two germline ends. From germline, CDR1 is SNHLY and CDR2 FYNNEI. In DNA, the CDR3 is TGTGCCAGCATGGTGTTAGCGGGTCAGCCCCAGCATTTT. This gives the protein CASMVLAGQPQHF.

A single count supports this clone. The chain links TRBV5-4 to TRBJ2-5; 8 positions agree with TRBD1. The CDR3 runs 14 residues. Per the germline V gene, CDR1 is SGHNT and CDR2 is YYREEE (reference sequence). Trimming removed 4 bases from V and 5 bases from J; junction bases left unmatched: 7. The chain's CDR3 is CASSRGQEGETQYF. Here the CDR3 DNA reads TGTGCCAGCAGCAGGGGACAGGAGGGGGAGACCCAGTACTTC.

This chain connects TRBV7-9 to TRBJ2-5; 9 nucleotides match TRBD2. In germline, CDR1 is SEHNR, CDR2 FQNEAQ (reference sequence). The CDR3 consists of 18 residues. Germline trimming cut 5 bases from V and 5 bases from J; bases unmatched to any gene: 18. The CDR3 region is CASSLPRGGRAPGETQYF. In nucleotides, the CDR3 is TGTGCCAGCAGCCTCCCTCGGGGCGGGAGGGCCCCGGGGGAGACCCAGTACTTC.

Worth noting for this clone: No conserved phenylalanine or tryptophan ends this CDR3, so it is likely a read error. Because the CDR3's place on the DNA is in doubt, the DNA is left out and the CDR3 is given as listed by TCRdb. This chain connects TRBV6-5 to TRBJ2-3; TRBD2 reflects the table's D call only, with no check against the DNA. The germline V gene has CDR1 MNHEY and CDR2 SVGAGI. Inclusive of both ends, the CDR3 amounts to 12 amino acids. This CDR3 is CASSPERGPPRK.

This sequence joins TRBV5-1 and TRBJ2-1; TRBD2 agrees at 8 bases. Germline V lookup: CDR1 SGHRS, CDR2 YFSETQ. The V and J ends lost 3 bases and 4 bases, in that order; junction bases with no gene match: 6. The CDR3 consists of 15 residues. CDR3 in DNA: TGCGCCAGCAGCTCGCGGGGGGACCAGTACAATGAGCAGTTCTTC. As protein: CASSSRGDQYNEQFF.

The gene calls are TRBV6-5 and TRBJ2-2, with unresolved D. CDR3 length: 15 amino acids. V shed 2 bases and J shed 5 bases, with 12 bases lying between them. Germline V gives CDR1 MNHEY, CDR2 SVGAGI. CDR3 loop: CASSYQALFTGELFF. The DNA of the CDR3 is TGTGCCAGCAGTTACCAGGCACTTTTTACCGGGGAGCTGTTTTTT.

This chain connects TRBV5-1 to TRBJ2-7; D is undetermined. V was trimmed by 4 bases and J by 0 bases, leaving 17 bases between them. Germline lookup yields CDR1 SGHRS and CDR2 YFSETQ. The CDR3 sequence is 16 residues long. DNA of the CDR3: TGCGCCAGCAGCCAGGAAGGGCCGTTAAGCTCCTACGAGCAGTACTTC. Amino acids: CASSQEGPLSSYEQYF.

V gene TRBV4-1 combines with J gene TRBJ1-4, with 7 bases aligning to TRBD1. The CDR3 consists of 16 residues. Unmatched junction bases numbered 15, after V lost 4 bases and J lost 10 bases. CDR1 and CDR2 (germline): MGHRA, YSYEKL. CDR3 DNA: TGCGCCAGCAGCCCGATGTGGAGGCAGGGGGAGTCAAAACTGTTTTTT. Translation: CASSPMWRQGESKLFF.

The J gene is TRBJ1-1, the V gene TRBV18; 7 bases align to TRBD1. The CDR3 has 14 residues. Trimming at V came to 6 bases and at J to 4 bases, leaving 8 bases not matched to a gene. Germline values: CDR1 KGHSH, CDR2 LQKENI. The CDR3 region has the DNA TGTGCCAGCTCCCCTACATGGGACAGCACTGAAGCTTTCTTT. Translating it yields CASSPTWDSTEAFF.

This clone was counted once. This chain uses TRBV10-2 with TRBJ1-3; no clear D gene. Trimming left V 0 bases short and J 0 bases short, with 6 bases between. Germline assignment: CDR1 WSHSY and CDR2 SAAADI. There are 15 residues in the CDR3. The chain's CDR3 is CASSESSVSGNTIYF. For the CDR3, the DNA is TGCGCCAGCAGTGAGTCGAGTGTCTCTGGAAACACCATATATTTT.

CDR3 sequence: CASSFVQGASYEQYF. CDR3 coding DNA: TGTGCCAGCAGCTTTGTCCAGGGTGCCTCCTACGAGCAGTACTTC. The rearrangement joins TRBV7-2 to TRBJ2-7, with TRBD1 as a possible D gene (5 bases). V was pared by 3 bases and J by 0 bases, with 12 bases between. CDR3 length: 15 residues. CDR1 and CDR2 from the germline V gene are SGHTA and FQGNSA.